This is a list of T cell receptor beta chains from one sample in a study of blood T cell repertoires in COVID-19. Using immunoSEQ multiplex PCR, the repertoire was profiled, and TCRdb retains in-frame clones only, with some absent. The repertoire holds a few hundred thousand clones, with about 91% as singletons. Material: peripheral blood. The origin of the receptors is a woman in her 30s with COVID-19, enrolled during active disease. CDR3s include the opening cysteine and the closing phenylalanine or tryptophan. D genes are given only for firm matches. The size of a clone is reported for some rows only, either as once, few or many, or as a class for expanded clones.

clone_size	v_call	d_call	j_call	cdr3_nt	cdr3_aa
-	TRBV5-1	-	TRBJ1-6	TGCGCCAGCAGCTTGGCCATCCAAGGAGGACGCCCTAATTCACCCCTCCACTTT	CASSLAIQGGRPNSPLHF
-	TRBV7-9	-	TRBJ1-1	TGTGCCAGCAGTAAAACAGGGAACACTGAAGCTTTCTTT	CASSKTGNTEAFF
-	TRBV9	-	TRBJ1-1	TGTGCCAGCAGCGTAGGAGGAGGGCAGGGTGAAGCTTTCTTT	CASSVGGGQGEAFF
-	TRBV2	-	TRBJ2-6	TGTGCCAGCGGTCGGGGTAGAGGGGCCAACGTCCTGACTTTC	CASGRGRGANVLTF
-	TRBV7-6	-	TRBJ1-1	TGTGCCAGCAGCTTAGTCCCGGGAGGGGACCTCGAGGAGGACACTGAAGCTTTCTTT	CASSLVPGGDLEEDTEAFF
-	TRBV2	TRBD1	TRBJ1-5	TGTGCCAGCAGCCGGGACAGGGGGATTCCCCAGCATTTT	CASSRDRGIPQHF
-	TRBV13	TRBD1	TRBJ1-1	TGTGCCACTATTACAGGGGAGAACACTGAAGCTTTCTTT	CATITGENTEAFF
-	TRBV30	-	TRBJ1-1	TGTGCCTGGAAAGCATTAGATGAAGAAGCTTTCTTT	CAWKALDEEAFF
-	TRBV5-5	-	TRBJ1-6	TGTGCCAGCAGCTTGTTCGGAGGATATGCCGCAGCCGAGTATAATTCACCCCTCCACTTT	CASSLFGGYAAAEYNSPLHF
-	TRBV7-2	-	TRBJ2-5	TGTGCCAGCAGATGGGACATCTGGGAGACCCAGTACTTC	CASRWDIWETQYF
-	TRBV9	-	TRBJ1-1	TGTGCCAGCAGCGTAGCCCCAGGGGCAGACCTGAACACTGAAGCTTTCTTT	CASSVAPGADLNTEAFF
-	TRBV11-2	-	TRBJ1-1	TGTGCCAGCAGCTTAGGGGGCGGAATTCAGGTTTTTACTGAAGCTTTCTTT	CASSLGGGIQVFTEAFF
-	TRBV3-1/TRBV3-2	-	TRBJ1-6	TGTGCCAGCAGCCACCTTGGCCGCTCAGGGTTTCCCCTCCACTTT	CASSHLGRSGFPLHF
many	TRBV7-2	TRBD2	TRBJ2-1	TGTGCCAGCAGCAGGACGGGGGGGCCTGCGTCTAATGAGCAGTTCTTC	CASSRTGGPASNEQFF
-	TRBV7-2	-	TRBJ2-5	TGTGCCAGCAGCTCGAAACCTCGGGGGTCGGAGACCCAGTACTTC	CASSSKPRGSETQYF
once	TRBV6-2/TRBV6-3	TRBD1	TRBJ1-1	TGTGCCAGCAGTTACCCGGAGGGACAGGGATCCCCTGAAGCTTTCTTT	CASSYPEGQGSPEAFF
-	TRBV3-1/TRBV3-2	-	TRBJ2-1	TGTGCCAGCAGCGGCTCAGGGGACAATGAGCAGTTCTTC	CASSGSGDNEQFF
-	TRBV27	-	TRBJ1-4	TGTGCCAGCAGCCTGACCGGGACACTTAATGAAAAACTGTTTTTT	CASSLTGTLNEKLFF
-	TRBV4-3	TRBD2	TRBJ2-2	TGCGCCAGCAGCCAAGATTCTTGGACTAGCGGGGGCACCGGGGAGCTGTTTTTT	CASSQDSWTSGGTGELFF
-	TRBV5-4	-	TRBJ1-6	TGTGCCAGCATGCAGTCGGGGGGTGCAGAATCACCCCTCCACTTT	CASMQSGGAESPLHF
-	TRBV7-2	TRBD2	TRBJ2-1	TGTGCCAGCAGCCCAGGTACTAGCGGGGGCCAGGGGGAGCAGTTCTTC	CASSPGTSGGQGEQFF
-	TRBV2	TRBD2	TRBJ2-3	TGTGCCAGCATCCGGACTAGCCTTTACACAGATACGCAGTATTTT	CASIRTSLYTDTQYF
-	TRBV6-5	-	TRBJ2-5	TGTGCCAGCGGGGCCAGGGGACGGGAGACCCAGTACTTC	CASGARGRETQYF
-	TRBV19	-	TRBJ1-5	TGTGCCAGTAGTATACAGGAAAATAGCAATCAGCCCCAGCATTTT	CASSIQENSNQPQHF
-	TRBV7-3	-	TRBJ1-1	TGTGCCAGCAGCTTAACAGGGACTGGGAACACTGAAGCTTTCTTT	CASSLTGTGNTEAFF
-	TRBV11-2	-	TRBJ2-1	TGTGCCAGCAGCGTAGGGCGGAATGAGCAGTTCTTC	CASSVGRNEQFF
-	TRBV5-4	-	TRBJ2-2	TGTGCCAGCAGCTTGATGCGGAACACCGGGGAGCTGTTTTTT	CASSLMRNTGELFF
-	TRBV9	TRBD1	TRBJ2-5	TGTGCCAGCAGCTCCAGGACAGGGCGAGAGACCCAGTACTTC	CASSSRTGRETQYF
once	TRBV3-1/TRBV3-2	TRBD1	TRBJ1-5	TGTGCCAGCAGACGACAGGGATATAGCAATCAGCCCCAGCATTTT	CASRRQGYSNQPQHF
-	TRBV7-8	-	TRBJ1-4	TGTGCCAGCAGCTTATCCGGGTACCCTTCTAATGAAAAACTGTTTTTT	CASSLSGYPSNEKLFF
-	TRBV5-6	-	TRBJ1-1	TGTGCCAGCAGCCTACGACTTGGGAACACTGAAGCTTTCTTT	CASSLRLGNTEAFF
-	TRBV19	TRBD1	TRBJ2-6	TGTGCCAGTAGTGTCGCTTCCGGGACAGGGTTCTCTGGGGCCAACGTCCTGACTTTC	CASSVASGTGFSGANVLTF
-	TRBV15	-	TRBJ1-1	TGTGCCACCACTCGAGGGCTCCTGAACACTGAAGCTTTCTTT	CATTRGLLNTEAFF
-	TRBV5-5	-	TRBJ1-1	TGTGCCAGCAGCTTGGCGGGGGGTAGAACTGAAGCTTTCTTT	CASSLAGGRTEAFF
-	TRBV4-2	-	TRBJ1-1	TGTGCCAGCAGCCAAGGTTATTTTAACACTGAAGCTTTCTTT	CASSQGYFNTEAFF
-	TRBV10-3	TRBD2	TRBJ2-5	TGTGCCATCAGTGAGTCTGCGACTAGCGGTCAAGAGACCCAGTACTTC	CAISESATSGQETQYF
-	TRBV7-2	-	TRBJ1-2	TGTGCCAGCAGCCCAAAGGGACAAATTAACTATGGCTACACCTTC	CASSPKGQINYGYTF
-	TRBV6-2/TRBV6-3	TRBD1	TRBJ1-1	TGTGCCAGCAGTTACGCTACAGGGGGCCTCGGGAACACTGAAGCTTTCTTT	CASSYATGGLGNTEAFF
-	TRBV6-1	-	TRBJ1-3	TGTGCCAGCAGTGAAGCATTCGAGAGTTCTGGAAACACCATATATTTT	CASSEAFESSGNTIYF
once	TRBV27	-	TRBJ1-4	TGTGCCAGCAGTTTAAGAGGGAGTAATGAAAAACTGTTTTTT	CASSLRGSNEKLFF
-	TRBV3-1/TRBV3-2	-	TRBJ2-2	TGTGCCAGCAGCCAGGCCGGCGACTCCCTCACCGGGGAGCTGTTTTTT	CASSQAGDSLTGELFF
-	TRBV3-1/TRBV3-2	-	TRBJ1-2	TGTGCCAGCAGCCAACCGGGTGCCGGACTTGGCTACACCTTC	CASSQPGAGLGYTF
-	TRBV16	TRBD2	TRBJ2-1	TGTGCCAGCAGCCCCGTTCGGGGGGGCACTGAGCAGTTCTTC	CASSPVRGGTEQFF
-	TRBV5-5	-	TRBJ1-1	TGTGCCAGCTCGCCGGGAGGTAAGGAGAACACTGAAGCTTTCTTT	CASSPGGKENTEAFF
-	TRBV7-6	-	TRBJ2-7	TGTGCCAGCAGCTTATCTGACAAGGCCTACGAGCAGTACTTC	CASSLSDKAYEQYF
-	TRBV19	TRBD1	TRBJ1-2	TGTGCCACCCTCCCAGGGACAGGACTTTTAAACTATGGCTACACCTTC	CATLPGTGLLNYGYTF
-	TRBV30	TRBD1	TRBJ1-2	TGTGCCTGGAGTGGGGGCAGGGGGCTCGATGGCTACACCTTC	CAWSGGRGLDGYTF
-	TRBV3-1/TRBV3-2	-	TRBJ2-2	TGTGCCAGCAGCCAAGCCGGGACCGGGGAGCTGTTTTTT	CASSQAGTGELFF
-	TRBV6-1	-	TRBJ2-3	TGTGCCAGCAGTGAAGTCCAGGGGAGCACAGATACGCAGTATTTT	CASSEVQGSTDTQYF
-	TRBV9	-	TRBJ2-7	TGTGCCAGCAGCGTCACAATTTCCGACGAGCAGTACTTC	CASSVTISDEQYF
-	TRBV11-1	TRBD1	TRBJ2-3	TGTGCCAGCAGCTCGAGTGACAGGGGGCGCATCGGGCAGTATTTT	CASSSSDRGRIGQYF
-	TRBV5-1	TRBD1	TRBJ2-7	TGCGCCAGCAGCTTGAATTTAGTAGGGACAGGGACCTACGAGCAGTACTTC	CASSLNLVGTGTYEQYF
-	TRBV4-1	-	TRBJ2-1	TGCGCCAGCAGCCAAGGTCTGTTCTCGGATGAGCAGTTCTTC	CASSQGLFSDEQFF
-	TRBV6-5	-	TRBJ1-6	TGTGCCAGCACGTCGGGGGGGGTAAGTTCACCCCTCCACTTT	CASTSGGVSSPLHF